Sequencing of this T cell receptor (beta chain) was carried out in a study of T-cell reconstitution after alpha-beta-depleted transplantation in children. Unique molecular identifiers were incorporated during preparation of the TCRbeta library. Via MiXCR, TCRdb re-called the PCR reads, giving one row per CDR3 protein. The sample lists almost 500,000 distinct CDR3 sequences, about 11% occurring once. Study results and limitations: Once a year had passed after transplant, T-cell counts and diversity came mostly from newly produced T cells.

This clonotype was observed at least ten times. Its target is unknown. The sample consisted of PBMCs, taken before TCRalphabeta/CD19-depleted stem cell transplant. This clonotype originated in a child aged 2-9 years with inherited bone marrow failure, due to receive a stem cell transplant.

CDR3 nucleotide sequence: TGTGCCAGCAGCCCGTCCCCTGGTGAGGAGACCCAGTACTTC. This codes for CASSPSPGEETQYF. The chain combines TRBV11-2 with TRBJ2-5, with D unclear. Trimming pared 5 bases from V and 5 bases from J, leaving 15 bases between. CDR1 and CDR2 (germline): SGHAT, FQNNGV. The CDR3 is 14 amino acids.